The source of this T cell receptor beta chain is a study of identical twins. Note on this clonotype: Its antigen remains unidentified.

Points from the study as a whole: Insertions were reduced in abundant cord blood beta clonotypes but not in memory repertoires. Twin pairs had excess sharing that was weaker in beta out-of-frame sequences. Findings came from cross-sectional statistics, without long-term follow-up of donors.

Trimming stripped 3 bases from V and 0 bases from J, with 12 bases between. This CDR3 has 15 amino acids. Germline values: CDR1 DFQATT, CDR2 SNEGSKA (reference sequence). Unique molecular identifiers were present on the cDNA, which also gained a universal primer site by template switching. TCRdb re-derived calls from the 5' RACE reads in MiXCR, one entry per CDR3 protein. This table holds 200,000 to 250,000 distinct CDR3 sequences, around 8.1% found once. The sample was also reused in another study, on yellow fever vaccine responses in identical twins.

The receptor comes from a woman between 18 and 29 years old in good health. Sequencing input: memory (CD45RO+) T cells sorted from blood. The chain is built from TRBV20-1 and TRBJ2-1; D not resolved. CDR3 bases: TGCAGTGCTAGCAAGAGCGAGAGCTCCTACAATGAGCAGTTCTTC. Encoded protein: CSASKSESSYNEQFF.